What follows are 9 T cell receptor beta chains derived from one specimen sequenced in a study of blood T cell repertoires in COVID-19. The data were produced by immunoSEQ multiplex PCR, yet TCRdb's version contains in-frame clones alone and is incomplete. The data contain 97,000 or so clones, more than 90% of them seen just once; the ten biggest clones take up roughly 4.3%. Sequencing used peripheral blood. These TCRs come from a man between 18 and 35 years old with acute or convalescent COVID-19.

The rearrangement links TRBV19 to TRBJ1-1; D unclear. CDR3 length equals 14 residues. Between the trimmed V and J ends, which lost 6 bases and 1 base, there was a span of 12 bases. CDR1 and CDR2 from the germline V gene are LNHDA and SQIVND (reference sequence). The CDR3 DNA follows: TGTGCCAGTAGCCGAACAAACCGGAACACTGAAGCTTTCTTT. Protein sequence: CASSRTNRNTEAFF.

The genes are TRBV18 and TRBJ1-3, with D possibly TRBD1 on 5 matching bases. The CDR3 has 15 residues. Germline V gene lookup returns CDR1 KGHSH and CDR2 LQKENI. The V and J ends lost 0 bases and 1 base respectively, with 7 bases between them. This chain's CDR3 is CASSPPYRSGNTIYF. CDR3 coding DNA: TGTGCCAGCTCACCACCGTACAGGTCTGGAAACACCATATATTTT.

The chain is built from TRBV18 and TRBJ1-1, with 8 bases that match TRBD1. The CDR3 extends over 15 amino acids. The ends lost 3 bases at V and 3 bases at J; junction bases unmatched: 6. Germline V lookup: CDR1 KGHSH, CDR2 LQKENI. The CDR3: CASSPGQGAYTEAFF. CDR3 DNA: TGTGCCAGCTCACCTGGACAGGGAGCGTACACTGAAGCTTTCTTT.

The CDR3 DNA reads as TGTGCCAGTTCCAGGGCCCAGATCTATGGCTACACCTTC. As protein: CASSRAQIYGYTF. The rearrangement joins TRBV12-3 or TRBV12-4 to TRBJ1-2, with D possibly being TRBD1 (5 bases). The CDR3 is made up of 13 amino acids. Trimming cost V 9 bases and J 4 bases, with 15 bases left between them.

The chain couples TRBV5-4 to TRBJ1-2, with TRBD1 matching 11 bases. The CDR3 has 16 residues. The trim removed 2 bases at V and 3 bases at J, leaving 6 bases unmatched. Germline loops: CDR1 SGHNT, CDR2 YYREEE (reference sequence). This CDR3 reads CASSFGQGASDYGYTF. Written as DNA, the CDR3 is TGTGCCAGCAGCTTCGGACAGGGGGCTTCTGACTATGGCTACACCTTC. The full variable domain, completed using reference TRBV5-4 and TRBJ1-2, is ETGVTQSPTHLIKTRGQQVTLRCSSQSGHNTVSWYQQALGQGPQFIFQYYREEENGRGNFPPRFSGLQFPNYSSELNVNALELDDSALYLCASSFGQGASDYGYTFGSGTRLTVV.

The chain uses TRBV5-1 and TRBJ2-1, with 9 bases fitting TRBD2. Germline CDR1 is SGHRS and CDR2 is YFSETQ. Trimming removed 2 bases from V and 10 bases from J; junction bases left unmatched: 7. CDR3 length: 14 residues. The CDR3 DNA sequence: TGCGCCAGCAGCTTCGGACTAGCGCTCAGCGAGCAGTTCTTC. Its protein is CASSFGLALSEQFF.

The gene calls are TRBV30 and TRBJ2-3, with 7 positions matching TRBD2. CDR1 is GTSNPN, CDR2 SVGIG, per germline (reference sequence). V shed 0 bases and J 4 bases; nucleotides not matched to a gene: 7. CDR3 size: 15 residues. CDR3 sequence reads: CAWSVGGRGSDTQYF. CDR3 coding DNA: TGTGCCTGGAGTGTAGGCGGGAGAGGGTCAGATACGCAGTATTTT.

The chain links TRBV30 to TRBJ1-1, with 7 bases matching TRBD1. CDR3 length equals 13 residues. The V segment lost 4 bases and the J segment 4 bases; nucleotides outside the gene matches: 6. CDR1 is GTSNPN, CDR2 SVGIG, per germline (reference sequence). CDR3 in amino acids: CAWIIRQGTEAFF. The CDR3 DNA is TGTGCCTGGATTATACGACAGGGCACTGAAGCTTTCTTT.

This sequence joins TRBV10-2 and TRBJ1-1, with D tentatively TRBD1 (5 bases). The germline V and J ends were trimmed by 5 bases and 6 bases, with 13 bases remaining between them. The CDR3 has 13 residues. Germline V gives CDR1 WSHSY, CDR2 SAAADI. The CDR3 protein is CASSPSRASEAFF. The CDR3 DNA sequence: TGCGCCAGCAGTCCCAGCAGGGCATCTGAAGCTTTCTTT.